The entry below describes one TCR beta chain. The antigen remains unidentified. PCR was performed using 60 Vbeta and 13 Jbeta primers. Sequencing was performed with immunoSEQ multiplex PCR; in TCRdb, only in-frame clones are kept and a portion is missing. Of some 190,000 clones listed, over 70% were seen once; the top ten hold 1.5% to 2%. These data are taken from a study of cytomegalovirus exposure and HLA in healthy donors. Study-wide findings and caveats: Diagnosis of cytomegalovirus status made by the classifier reportedly showed high specificity and sensitivity. Presence/absence analyses rested on an assumption that sequencing depth was roughly uniform across donors. The listing of roughly 160 TCR beta chains classed them as cytomegalovirus-associated. Most TCR sequences were rare, but some public TCRs occurred in many donors.

The receptor comes from a woman aged 18-29 years in good health and CMV-seronegative. Sequencing was done on a sample of PBMCs.

As DNA, the CDR3 is TGTGCCAGCAGTGCTTACGACAGGGGAAATGAGCAGTTCTTC. Translation gives CASSAYDRGNEQFF. The chain has TRBV25-1 and TRBJ2-1; TRBD1 matches 8 bases. Germline assignment: CDR1 MGHDK and CDR2 SYGVNS. With 4 bases clipped from V and 7 bases from J, the junction kept 6 bases outside the gene matches. The CDR3 has 14 residues.